This TCR beta chain is from a study of blood T cell repertoires in COVID-19. Some clones are missing from TCRdb's copy, which holds only in-frame ones; the method was immunoSEQ multiplex PCR. The sample lists a few hundred thousand clones, about 89% seen once, with roughly 1.2% in the top ten. Material for sequencing was peripheral blood. The TCR comes from a man aged 40-55 years with acute or convalescent COVID-19.

The CDR3 nucleotides are TGTGCCAGCAGCCCCCTACCAGGGGGCAACTATGGCTACACCTTC. It codes for CASSPLPGGNYGYTF. The chain recombines TRBV28 with TRBJ1-2; 8 bases are a match to TRBD1. The ends lost 6 bases at V and 2 bases at J; junction bases unmatched: 8. This CDR3 is 15 amino acids long. Germline V gene sequence: CDR1 MDHEN, CDR2 SYDVKM.